This entry is about one T cell receptor (beta chain). This sample was taken from a study of cytomegalovirus exposure and HLA in healthy donors. TCRdb's copy holds only in-frame clones and misses some; the assay was immunoSEQ multiplex PCR. The top ten hold less than 4% of the sample, which has fewer than 75,000 clones, 85% to 95% seen once. It was the approximately 120-subject validation cohort, separate from the approximately 700-subject first cohort, to which the donors belonged. CDR3 size: 15 residues. Germline V gene lookup returns CDR1 SGHTA and CDR2 FQGTGA. V trimming: 4 bases; J trimming: 7 bases; junction bases outside the gene matches: 10.

Sequencing was performed on PBMCs. The receptor comes from a man aged 18 to 30 in good health and CMV-seronegative. The chain is built from TRBV7-3 and TRBJ2-3; 8 positions match TRBD2. In DNA form, the CDR3 reads TGTGCCAGCAGCTCACGGGGGGGATGGGGAAATACGCAGTATTTT. Residues: CASSSRGGWGNTQYF.